This TCR beta chain was sequenced during a study of CD4+ T cells in melanoma. Study-level points and caveats: A reported correlation linked neoantigen-specific CD4+ T cells to CD8+, macrophage and B cell function. In melanoma, neoantigen-specific CD4+ T cells reportedly differed in differentiation state.

Remarks on this clone: The antigen remains undetermined.

The CDR3 sequence is 12 residues long. Trimming stripped 3 bases from V and 2 bases from J, with 3 bases between. Per the germline V gene, CDR1 is LNHDA and CDR2 is SQIVND (reference sequence). Assay used: immunoSEQ multiplex PCR; TCRdb lists only in-frame clones, some missing. The table has some 15,000 clones, 50% to 75% seen once. Sequenced material: cells from a culture (not recorded whether cultured in vitro). The genes are TRBV19 and TRBJ2-3, with D hard to call. The TCR was taken from a human donor with melanoma. In DNA, the CDR3 is TGTGCCAGTAGTATCAACACAGATACGCAGTATTTT. Translated, it gives CASSINTDTQYF. The variable domain in full, with the rest retrieved from reference TRBV19 and TRBJ2-3, is DGGITQSPKYLFRKEGQNVTLSCEQNLNHDAMYWYRQDPGQGLRLIYYSQIVNDFQKGDIAEGYSVSREKKESFPLTVTSAQKNPTAFYLCASSINTDTQYFGPGTRLTVL.